The 26 T cell receptor beta chains listed next were all sequenced from one sample in a study of PD-L1 blockade in urothelial cancer. Here immunoSEQ multiplex PCR was the method, and the copy in TCRdb shows in-frame clones only, minus some. The sample shows 32,000 or so clones, 75% to 90% of them seen only once. As for time point: pretreatment peripheral blood. This sample comprised PBMCs, obtained around atezolizumab (anti-PD-L1) treatment. The receptor source for this set is a man in his 60s with urothelial cancer.

This clone was observed a single time. The J gene is TRBJ2-5, the V gene TRBV7-2, with 8 bases identical to TRBD2. The CDR3 loop spans 15 amino acids. Germline-derived CDR1 and CDR2 are SGHTA and FQGNSA. Trimming took 0 bases from V and 4 from J; bases not matched to a gene: 4. The CDR3 spells CASSLAGTRGETQYF. In nucleotides, the CDR3 is TGTGCCAGCAGCTTAGCGGGGACTAGAGGAGAGACCCAGTACTTC.

The rearrangement links TRBV6-6 to TRBJ2-5; TRBD2 agrees at 8 bases. J gave up 1 base and V 2 bases, and 6 bases lay outside the gene matches. CDR1 is MNHNY, CDR2 SVGAGI, per germline (reference sequence). There are 16 residues in the CDR3. The CDR3 spells CASSYGLAGIQETQYF. CDR3 coding DNA: TGTGCCAGCAGTTACGGGCTAGCGGGTATCCAAGAGACCCAGTACTTC.

The genes are TRBV19 and TRBJ2-1; possibly TRBD2 for D (6 bases). The V gene lost 11 bases and the J gene lost 9 bases, with 14 bases spanning the gap. This CDR3 region has 11 residues. The germline CDR1 and CDR2 sequences are LNHDA and SQIVND (reference sequence). The CDR3 sequence: CASYSGGEQFF. In nucleotides, the CDR3 is TGTGCCTCCTACTCCGGGGGTGAGCAGTTCTTC.

The chain uses TRBV10-3 and TRBJ1-1, with D perhaps TRBD1 (5 bases). Germline values: CDR1 ENHRY, CDR2 SYGVKD. The CDR3 runs to 14 residues. V lost 11 bases and J lost 2, with 18 bases in between. The CDR3, as DNA: TGTGCCGTCGGAGGGGCTATAAGCAACACTGAAGCTTTCTTT. Encoded protein: CAVGGAISNTEAFF.

The chain recombines TRBV15 with TRBJ2-1; D call uncertain. There are 13 residues in the CDR3. Trimming cost V 0 bases and J 5 bases, with 5 bases left between them. Germline values: CDR1 LNHNV, CDR2 YYDKDF (reference sequence). CDR3 region: CATSREQHNEQFF. DNA for the CDR3: TGTGCCACCAGCAGAGAACAGCACAATGAGCAGTTCTTC.

The chain couples TRBV4-3 to TRBJ2-3, with 7 bases that match TRBD1. The V gene's germline CDR1 is LGHNA and CDR2 YSLEER. There are 16 residues in the CDR3. The J segment lost 4 bases and the V segment lost 0 bases, leaving 7 bases of the junction unmatched. Here the CDR3 reads CASSQDRDSSADTQYF. For the CDR3, the DNA is TGCGCCAGCAGCCAAGATCGGGACAGTTCGGCAGATACGCAGTATTTT.

The CDR3 coding sequence is TGTGCCAGCAGCGCCGGGACTAGCGGAAGCTACGAGCAGTACTTC. Its protein is CASSAGTSGSYEQYF. The chain recombines TRBV9 with TRBJ2-7; TRBD2 agrees at 11 bases. J was trimmed by 3 bases and V by 3 bases; bases with no gene match: 5. CDR1 SGDLS and CDR2 YYNGEE come from the germline V gene. The CDR3 spans 15 residues.

V and J are TRBV21-1 and TRBJ1-1. TRBV21-1 is given as a pseudogene. This CDR3 has 13 residues. The CDR3: CASMGRTNTEAFF. CDR3 in DNA: TGTGCCAGCATGGGGAGGACCAACACTGAAGCTTTCTTT.

The rearrangement uses TRBV18 and TRBJ1-1; 10 bases line up with TRBD1. CDR1 and CDR2 (germline): KGHSH, LQKENI. Trimming cost V 0 bases and J 3 bases; bases outside gene matches: 7. This CDR3 has 17 residues. The CDR3 DNA reads as TGTGCCAGCTCACCACCTGGACAGGGGGTCGGTTACACTGAAGCTTTCTTT. Amino acids: CASSPPGQGVGYTEAFF.

The chain joins TRBV15 to TRBJ2-3, with 11 bases identical to TRBD2. CDR1 LNHNV and CDR2 YYDKDF come from the germline V gene (reference sequence). The V gene end was trimmed by 3 bases and the J gene end by 0 bases; junction bases not matched to a gene: 8. CDR3 length equals 18 residues. In DNA form, the CDR3 reads TGTGCCACCAGCAGGAGGGTTAGCGGGAGGGCTAGCACAGATACGCAGTATTTT. Its protein product is CATSRRVSGRASTDTQYF. The full variable domain, completed using reference TRBV15 and TRBJ2-3, is DAMVIQNPRYQVTQFGKPVTLSCSQTLNHNVMYWYQQKSSQAPKLLFHYYDKDFNNEADTPDNFQSRRPNTSFCFLDIRSPGLGDTAMYLCATSRRVSGRASTDTQYFGPGTRLTVL.

The CDR3 protein is CSVDTSGIYNEQFF. The CDR3 DNA is TGCAGCGTTGATACTAGCGGGATCTACAATGAGCAGTTCTTC. This chain connects TRBV29-1 to TRBJ2-1; TRBD2 matches at 10 bases. CDR1 and CDR2 (germline): SQVTM, ANQGSEA. Trimming at V came to 3 bases and at J to 3 bases, leaving 2 bases not matched to a gene. CDR3 length: 14 amino acids.

The V gene is TRBV5-1, the J gene TRBJ2-3, with 9 positions matching TRBD1. This CDR3 region has 18 residues. Germline V lookup: CDR1 SGHRS, CDR2 YFSETQ. V lost 5 bases to trimming and J lost 4 bases; unmatched junction nucleotides: 17. CDR3 DNA: TGCGCCAGCAGACGCGTCCCTACCCCGGGACAGGGAGCAGATACGCAGTATTTT. Its translation is CASRRVPTPGQGADTQYF.

The chain carries TRBV30 and TRBJ2-1, with TRBD2 matching over 10 bases. Germline trimming cut 8 bases from V and 7 bases from J; bases unmatched to any gene: 17. The CDR3 spans 16 residues. Germline lookup yields CDR1 GTSNPN and CDR2 SVGIG (reference sequence). In DNA form, the CDR3 reads TGTGCCACCCTAATAGGGACTAGCGCCCGACGGAATGAGCAGTTCTTC. Translated, it gives CATLIGTSARRNEQFF.

The V call is TRBV5-1, the J call TRBJ2-1; D is possibly TRBD2 (6 bases). Germline V gives CDR1 SGHRS, CDR2 YFSETQ. Trimming stripped 0 bases from V and 8 bases from J, with 12 bases between. CDR3 length: 14 amino acids. The CDR3 spells CASSLASAVDEQFF. The CDR3 DNA reads TGCGCCAGCAGCTTGGCTAGCGCAGTAGATGAGCAGTTCTTC.

The CDR3: CASSPGLAAQETQYF. In nucleotides, the CDR3 is TGTGCCAGCAGCCCGGGACTAGCGGCCCAAGAGACCCAGTACTTC. This chain links TRBV7-6 with TRBJ2-5; 11 nucleotides align to TRBD2. This CDR3 contains 15 residues. After removal of 5 bases from V and 1 base from J, the junction contained 3 bases not matched to a gene. Germline-derived CDR1 and CDR2 are SGHVS and FNYEAQ.

The chain has TRBV7-2 and TRBJ2-7, with a tentative D call TRBD1 (6 bases). CDR1 and CDR2 from the germline V gene are SGHTA and FQGNSA. The length of the CDR3 is 14 residues. Trimming left V 7 bases short and J 1 base short, with 14 bases between. The chain's CDR3 is CASTQPQGSYEQYF. The CDR3 DNA reads TGTGCCAGCACTCAACCACAGGGTTCCTACGAGCAGTACTTC.

CDR3 sequence (DNA): TGTGCCAGCTCACGGAACCCAATGGGGGGTGAGCAGTTCTTC. It translates to CASSRNPMGGEQFF. V is TRBV18 and J is TRBJ2-1, with a possible D match to TRBD2 (6 bases). V was cut by 4 bases and J by 9 bases, with 16 bases left in between. CDR3 length: 14 amino acids. Germline CDR1 reads KGHSH; CDR2 reads LQKENI.

A single count supports this clone. This chain connects TRBV11-1 to TRBJ2-1; D is unclear. The CDR3 contains 18 residues. The germline CDR1 and CDR2 sequences are SGHAT and FQDESV (reference sequence). V shed 5 bases and J shed 0 bases, with 20 bases lying between them. CDR3 sequence reads: CASSRLAPGLSSYNEQFF. The CDR3 DNA follows: TGTGCCAGCAGCCGCCTCGCCCCAGGTTTGAGCTCCTACAATGAGCAGTTCTTC.

This clone was found a few times. The rearrangement uses TRBV14 and TRBJ1-2, with TRBD1 matching 7 bases. The CDR3 sequence is 17 residues long. Trimming removed 1 base from V and 2 bases from J; junction bases left unmatched: 10. Germline lookup yields CDR1 SGHDN and CDR2 FVKESK. This chain's CDR3 is CASSQVISTTGNYGYTF. DNA of the CDR3: TGTGCCAGCAGCCAAGTCATCTCCACGACAGGGAACTATGGCTACACCTTC.

The chain joins TRBV5-1 to TRBJ2-1; TRBD2 agrees at 15 bases. After removal of 6 bases from V and 3 bases from J, the junction contained 4 bases not matched to a gene. This CDR3 is built from 16 residues. Germline CDR1 reads SGHRS; CDR2 reads YFSETQ. Written as DNA, the CDR3 is TGCGCCAGCACCCGGACTAGCGGGAGGGTCTACAATGAGCAGTTCTTC. Translating it yields CASTRTSGRVYNEQFF.

In DNA, the CDR3 is TGTGCCAGCAGCTTAATGCAGGGGGCCGGTGACTACGAGCAGTACTTC. This gives the protein CASSLMQGAGDYEQYF. V gene TRBV7-2 combines with J gene TRBJ2-7, with 8 bases aligning to TRBD1. V was clipped by 2 bases and J by 3 bases; unmatched bases: 9. Germline values: CDR1 SGHTA, CDR2 FQGNSA. The CDR3 consists of 16 residues.

The chain has TRBV19 and TRBJ2-2, with D unclear. The V gene lost 2 bases and the J gene lost 9 bases, with 10 bases spanning the gap. The CDR3 length is 13 residues. CDR1 is LNHDA and CDR2 is SQIVND in the germline V gene (reference sequence). This chain's CDR3 is CASSIQTPRELFF. CDR3 DNA: TGTGCCAGTAGTATACAGACTCCTCGGGAGCTGTTTTTT.

This rearrangement joins TRBV14 to TRBJ2-7; no firm D call. V lost 2 bases and J 4 bases, leaving 3 bases between the germline ends. The CDR3 sequence is 11 residues long. In germline, CDR1 is SGHDN, CDR2 FVKESK. CDR3 region: CASSQLYEQYF. CDR3 in DNA: TGTGCCAGCAGCCAATTATACGAGCAGTACTTC.

The V gene is TRBV7-2, the J gene TRBJ2-5; TRBD2 might be the D (6 bases). Germline V gene data show CDR1 as SGHTA and CDR2 as FQGNSA. Between the trimmed V and J ends, which lost 5 bases and 3 bases, there was a span of 19 bases. The CDR3 is 16 residues long. The CDR3 loop is CASSINPSAMKETQYF. CDR3 coding DNA: TGTGCCAGCAGCATAAATCCTAGCGCTATGAAAGAGACCCAGTACTTC. Together with reference TRBV7-2 and TRBJ2-5, the CDR3 gives the full variable domain: GAGVSQSPSNKVTEKGKDVELRCDPISGHTALYWYRQSLGQGLEFLIYFQGNSAPDKSGLPSDRFSAERTGGSVSTLTIQRTQQEDSAVYLCASSINPSAMKETQYFGPGTRLLVL.

The V call is TRBV9, the J call TRBJ2-1; 11 bases line up with TRBD2. The junction had 17 bases not matched to a gene; V was cut back by 4 bases and J by 8 bases. Germline V gene data show CDR1 as SGDLS and CDR2 as YYNGEE. The CDR3 consists of 18 residues. The CDR3, as DNA: TGTGCCAGCAGCCTCTTTGGGCAGCTTAGCGGGAGGGCCGATGAGCAGTTCTTC. Amino acid sequence: CASSLFGQLSGRADEQFF.

The chain recombines TRBV30 with TRBJ2-2, with D possibly matching TRBD2 (6 bases). Germline V gives CDR1 GTSNPN, CDR2 SVGIG (reference sequence). The CDR3 is 15 residues long. V lost 2 bases and J lost 4, with 14 bases in between. The CDR3 DNA sequence: TGTGCCTGGAGTCCCCGGCGGGGCGCCACCGGGGAGCTGTTTTTT. Encoded protein: CAWSPRRGATGELFF.